This entry features one TCR beta chain sequence. Time point described: newly diagnosed GD, antithyroid drugs for less than 3 months. Extracted RNA from PBMCs served as the source of the TCR library. The data belong to a study of regulatory T cells in long-lasting Graves disease. Sequencing libraries for TCR beta were prepared with iRepertoire HTBI primers and Arm-PCR of CDR3 regions. TCRdb fed the multiplex PCR reads into MiXCR, producing one record per CDR3 protein. The data contain around 500,000 distinct CDR3 sequences, around 11% of them seen just once; the ten biggest clones take up roughly 8.9%. Trimming stripped 6 bases from V and 4 bases from J, with 16 bases between. This CDR3 contains 13 residues. Germline V gene data show CDR1 as SQVTM and CDR2 as ANQGSEA. This sample also appeared in a second study, on T cells in Graves' hyperthyroidism and ophthalmopathy. That work adds: Uncontrolled infections, other autoimmune diseases, pregnancy or lactation led to exclusion of patients. An initial round of RT-PCR targeting the TCR CDR3 relied on the HTBI primer set.

The specimen comprised peripheral blood mononuclear cells (PBMCs), sampled at new diagnosis, from a patient treated with antithyroid drugs. The TCR originated in a woman under 40 with Graves disease. The chain has TRBV29-1 and TRBJ2-7; D is perhaps TRBD1 or TRBD2 (5 bases each). The chain's CDR3 is CSVRDPFTYEQYF. The CDR3 DNA sequence: TGCAGCGTCCGGGACCCGTTCACTTACGAGCAGTACTTC.